The clone carrying this T cell receptor (beta chain) was seen only a few times. Its target is not known. The CDR3 has 14 amino acids. The V gene's germline CDR1 is SGHVS and CDR2 FNYEAQ. V dropped 0 bases and J dropped 1 base, with 7 bases sitting between them. Molecular barcoded adaptors covering alpha/delta and beta/gamma chains were used on roughly 400 ng RNA. Each CDR3 protein gets one entry after TCRdb re-called the reads with MiXCR. The sample carries approximately 140,000 distinct CDR3 sequences, around 13% recorded once. The data are from a study of read filtering for tumor transcriptome and immune sequencing. Study-wide results and limits: The sorted CD138-negative fraction was a mixed bone marrow immune population, not purified T cells.

This TCR came from a donor aged 40 or over with multiple myeloma. This chain joins TRBV7-6 and TRBJ2-7; D might be TRBD2 (6 bases). Sequencing was done on a sample of a population of CD138-negative cells sorted from bone marrow. The CDR3: CASSLAAGSYEQYF. The CDR3 DNA reads TGTGCCAGCAGCTTAGCGGCGGGGTCCTACGAGCAGTACTTC.